This T cell receptor beta chain is drawn from a study of blood T cell repertoires in COVID-19. Per the authors' pipeline: Cell counts per sample came from amplifying reference gene primers. Profiled with immunoSEQ multiplex PCR; TCRdb holds only in-frame clones, not every one. V and J calls and clone size are copied from that table; D and trimming were computed from the DNA. This table has 200,000 to 300,000 clones, more than 75% appearing once. CDR1 is SGHTA and CDR2 is FQGTGA in the germline V gene. Trimming removed 4 bases at V and 5 bases at J, with 17 bases between. The CDR3 loop spans 15 amino acids.

The TCR comes from a woman aged 55-69 years with COVID-19, enrolled during active disease. The chain joins TRBV7-3 to TRBJ1-1; the D gene is possibly TRBD1 (6 bases). Specimen: peripheral blood. CDR3: CASSSVGGGPTEAFF. The CDR3 nucleotides are TGTGCCAGCAGCTCCGTCGGGGGGGGCCCTACTGAAGCTTTCTTT.